This T cell receptor (beta chain) was sequenced for a study of T-cell reconstitution after alpha-beta-depleted transplantation in children. This clonotype was seen a handful of times. Per the germline V gene, CDR1 is LGHNT and CDR2 is FRNRAP. V was clipped by 3 bases and J by 2 bases; unmatched bases: 5. The CDR3 runs to 15 residues. Unique molecular identifiers tagged the TCRbeta library. TCRdb recomputed calls from the PCR reads with MiXCR, one row per CDR3 protein. The table shows 220,000 or so distinct CDR3 sequences, with 6.5% to 9% occurring only once. This chain uses TRBV12-5 with TRBJ2-3, with 7 bases lining up with TRBD1. The receptor's source is a male patient between 5 and 17 years old who had a stem cell transplant for acute lymphoblastic leukemia, so the T cells may come from the graft donor. Sequencing used PBMCs, mostly from graft donor cells, obtained 180 days after TCRalphabeta/CD19-depleted stem cell transplant. In nucleotides, the CDR3 is TGTGCTAGTGGTTTAAATGACAGGGCCACAGATACGCAGTATTTT. Its protein is CASGLNDRATDTQYF.